This paragraph covers one TCR beta chain sequence. This receptor's antigen is unknown. There are no base qualities to consult, and no much larger clone falls within one base. These data are taken from a study of cytomegalovirus exposure and HLA in healthy donors (dated by TCRdb to 2016 to 2017). Study-level background: An earlier analysis of some 500 of the donors reported 250 to 350 Gb of sequence data and more than 90 million unique TCR beta sequences from roughly 180 million T cells. An earlier analysis of around 580 of the donors used high-throughput TCR beta sequencing to judge whether each TCR beta V gene segment behaved as functional or pseudogenic. HLA typing covered class I and class II loci at four-digit resolution. A separate validation cohort of roughly 130 different subjects was used in addition to the 666-subject first cohort. The study aimed to test whether cataloging public T cell receptors could reveal signatures of past pathogen exposure. To study patterns of TCR occurrence, a later analysis re-analyzed previously published TCR beta repertoires from 550 to 800 donors and added high-resolution HLA genotyping. Every repertoire in the discovery cohort had been generated on one and the same sequencing platform. Around 320 gigabases of sequencing data and tens of millions of unique TCR sequences were included in an early release covering about 700 HLA-typed donors. To predict cytomegalovirus infection status, the study combined high-throughput TCR immunosequencing, statistical association of individual TCRs with disease status, and machine learning. Rather than using new phenotypic data, the later analysis identified candidate immune exposures from TCR beta sequences and from how often those sequences occurred across donors. Typing coverage varied by locus: roughly 629-640 donors for A, B, C, DRB1 and DQB1; more than 500 for DQA1; approximately 610 for DPA1; roughly 450 for DPB1. The study profiled the T cell repertoires of 666 subjects by immunosequencing and related them to cytomegalovirus serostatus. Donor age, sex, ethnicity and CMV serostatus were compiled together with the repertoire data. Across 398 genotyped donors of the cohort, an average of approximately 240,000 unique TCR beta nucleotide sequences per donor were sequenced, and around 19% of those sequences were non-productive. Of the approximately 400 genotyped donors, 75% to 85% were placed in the genetic ancestry cluster associated with self-reported Caucasian donors. Genome-wide SNP genotypes for about 65% of the 666 donors were used in a later genetic analysis, which treated that subset as a discovery cohort. A handful of DR-DQ haplotypes were handled as single units for association and clustering because linkage in the cohort was strong. Summary of the overall study and its limitations: Because HLA typing was unavailable for some donors at each locus, only the typed subset was used in association tests. The study gave a list of over 150 TCR beta chains associated with cytomegalovirus. Broadly in line with IMGT annotations, most TCR beta V segments showed up in productive rearrangements about 87% or about 30% of the time in an earlier analysis of several hundred of the donors. V-gene and J-gene trimming of TCR beta chains was associated with a missense DCLRE1C variant in a later genetic analysis, and the association was replicated in an independent cohort. It was suggested by the authors that the approach could potentially be generalized to other disease states and immunological phenotypes. Correlated functional status among segregating V segments might reflect linkage disequilibrium, but an unknown experimental factor could not be ruled out. Most CMV-associated TCR beta chains appeared to be HLA-restricted in a later analysis, and the HLA associations seemed to be driven largely by CMV exposure. Immune exposure information for the cohort was limited to CMV serostatus. A few of the identified cytomegalovirus-associated TCR beta chains were confirmed in vitro to be specific for cytomegalovirus antigens. Across donors, most TCR sequences were observed very rarely, whereas some public TCRs were present in many individuals. A later analysis found that HLA-associated TCR beta chains were more clonally expanded and had lower generation probabilities than equally common non-associated chains. Only TCR beta chains were sequenced in this cohort, and the absence of alpha or paired-chain data limited detectable features. A further reported finding was that TCR beta sequences accurately predicted the HLA-A and HLA-B alleles for most subjects in the first cohort. According to a later genetic analysis, donors in an Asian-associated ancestry cluster had fewer N-insertions in productive TCRs than the approximately 670-donor mean. Presence/absence analyses assumed roughly uniform sequencing depth across donors, an assumption that may not hold. A cluster of highly shared sequence variants was judged likely to be a technical artifact of the sequencing pipeline. Strong co-occurrence of HLA alleles, especially DR and DQ, made assigning TCR associations to individual alleles difficult. The earlier analysis of 450 to 700 of the donors excluded around 17 rarely observed V segments, including chromosome 9 orphons, because counts were too low. Specific HLA alleles were associated with over 15,000 TCR beta sequences at a false discovery rate of 0.05 in a later analysis. In a later analysis, the rate of TCR association differed among HLA loci, with DRB1 alleles having the most associated TCRs and HLA-C alleles having the fewest. Cytomegalovirus status was reported to be diagnosed by the classifier with high specificity and sensitivity in both the original and validation cohorts. According to a later analysis, parvovirus B19, influenza, CMV and Epstein-Barr virus appeared linked to several top co-occurrence clusters.

The library was prepared using the immunoSEQ multiplex PCR assay. The multiplex PCR relied on a mix of 60 forward primers for TCR Vbeta segments and 13 reverse primers for TCR Jbeta segments. The CDR3 region of rearranged TCR beta genes was amplified from genomic DNA with a multiplex PCR assay. The Illumina HiSeq System was used to sequence the amplified TCR beta libraries as 87-base-pair reads. Per the source publication's procedure: A later analysis tallied 80 million to 95 million unique TCR beta chains across the 650 to 750 repertoires, and some 10 million of those chains were shared by two or more donors. To remove PCR and sequencing errors, raw reads were error-corrected and collapsed into unique sequences using a nearest-neighbor algorithm that merged closely related sequences. CDR3 sequences were aligned to IMGT reference sequences to assign V, D and J gene segments. Each retained sequence needed at least a six-nucleotide match to both a V gene segment and a J gene segment. Rearrangements were classified as productive when the CDR3 lacked stop codons and remained in frame with V and J, and all other rearrangements were classified as non-productive. CDR3 was defined according to IMGT convention as the region running from the second conserved V-encoded cysteine to the conserved J-encoded phenylalanine. The earlier analysis of a few hundred of the donors excluded any sequence lacking an unambiguous match to a single V gene segment. In an earlier analysis of approximately 500 of the donors, a V segment was called functional when productive rearrangements were above 56.7%, and segregating when the standard deviation between donors exceeded 5%. A statistical classification framework was built to diagnose cytomegalovirus status from the catalog of TCR beta chain sequences. In a later analysis, V and J genes were assigned by comparing TCR nucleotide sequences against IMGT/GENE-DB human TR gene sequences. Using the TCRdist pipeline, a later analysis assigned CDR3 sequences along with most-parsimonious VDJ recombination scenarios. In a later analysis, every TCR beta chain was defined by the combination of its CDR3 amino acid sequence and its V-gene family, and reads without a unique V-gene family were dropped. As a way to deal with suspected cross-contamination and a sequencing artifact, a later analysis dropped approximately 590 nucleotide sequences that were highly shared and had low generation probability. In a later analysis, a clonal expansion index for each public chain was calculated from normalized within-repertoire ranks of inferred template counts. In a later analysis, generation probabilities were computed with a VDJ recombination model fitted to out-of-frame rearrangements, and the resulting probabilities were checked against IGoR. Hypergeometric tests were used in a later analysis to score TCR-TCR, TCR-HLA and TCR-CMV co-occurrence, with a repertoire-size bias correction applied to the TCR pairs. A later analysis estimated false discovery rates by permuting HLA or CMV assignments 20 times. In a later analysis, co-occurring TCRs were grouped using DBSCAN, with TCRdist sequence similarity added in when clustering inside HLA-allele-positive subsets. Co-occurrence clustering excluded repertoires with fewer than 30,000 or more than 120,000 public chains, plus five with anomalous nucleotide sharing. This immuneACCESS table, as held by TCRdb, lists in-frame sequences with V and J called but not all clones. Of the missing ones, under half trace to an unresolved V gene in checked studies; the others have no known cause. V, J and clone size are those of that table, while D and trimming were read from the DNA. Present in this sample are 150,000 to 200,000 clones, roughly three quarters of which were seen just once. The leading ten clones occupy nearly 0.4% of the sample.

The cohort comprised 710 or so healthy bone marrow donors. All cohort members were sampled while nominally healthy, although unrecorded immune exposures were likely present. The donor was CMV seropositive and was included in the group of 300 or so seropositive cohort members. Each donor provided a peripheral blood sample, and peripheral blood mononuclear cells were used for TCR beta sequencing. The Qiagen DNeasy Blood Extraction Kit was used to extract genomic DNA from the blood cell samples. Sequencing was done on a sample of PBMCs. The TCR comes from a male donor in good health and CMV-seropositive.

The CDR3 protein: CASSLARGREGSTDTQYF. The nucleotides are TGTGCCAGCAGCTTAGCGAGAGGGCGGGAGGGTAGCACAGATACGCAGTATTTT. The rearrangement combines TRBV7-9 with TRBJ2-3, with 9 bases matching TRBD2. Via the germline V gene (reference sequence), CDR1 is SEHNR and CDR2 FQNEAQ. Counted from cysteine to phenylalanine, this CDR3 has 18 amino acids. Here the CDR3 DNA is all that survives: 54 bases in frame from base 1. Relative to germline, V is missing 0 bases and J is missing 0 bases, with 7 bases of the junction outside any gene match.